This T cell receptor beta chain was captured by sequencing in a study of blood T cell repertoires in COVID-19. The Seattle patients joined while their infection was active and were tracked longitudinally afterward. With 1 base removed from V and 0 bases from J, the gap between germline ends came to 13 bases. Germline CDR1 and CDR2: KGHDR and SFDVKD. The CDR3 length is 17 residues. Per the authors' pipeline: Amplification from reference gene primers served as the basis for estimated nucleated cell counts. Profiling relied on immunoSEQ multiplex PCR, and the TCRdb table lists in-frame clones only, not all of them. V and J calls plus clone size are reproduced from that table; the DNA served to infer D and trimming. The sample lists about 47,000 clones, 81% seen once, with roughly 29% in the top ten.

Sequencing input: peripheral blood. This clonotype originated in a woman of 80 years or more with COVID-19, enrolled during active disease. The V call is TRBV24-1, the J call TRBJ2-3; tentative D call: TRBD2 (6 bases). The CDR3 bases are TGTGCCACCAGTGATTTCCCCTTAGCGGCTAGCACAGATACGCAGTATTTT. Protein sequence: CATSDFPLAASTDTQYF.